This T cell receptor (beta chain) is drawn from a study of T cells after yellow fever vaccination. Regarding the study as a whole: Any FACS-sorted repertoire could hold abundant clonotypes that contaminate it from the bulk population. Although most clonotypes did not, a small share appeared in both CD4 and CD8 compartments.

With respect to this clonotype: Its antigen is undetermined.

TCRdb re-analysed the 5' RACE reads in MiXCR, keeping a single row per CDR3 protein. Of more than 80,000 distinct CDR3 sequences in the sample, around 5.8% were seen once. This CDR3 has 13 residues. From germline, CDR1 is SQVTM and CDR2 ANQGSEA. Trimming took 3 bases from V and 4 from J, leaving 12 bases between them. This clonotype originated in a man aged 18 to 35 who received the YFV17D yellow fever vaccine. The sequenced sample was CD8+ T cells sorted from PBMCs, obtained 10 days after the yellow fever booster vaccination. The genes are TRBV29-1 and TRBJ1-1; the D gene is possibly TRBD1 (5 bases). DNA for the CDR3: TGCAGCGTTGAGGAGGGGCGTTCCACTGAAGCTTTCTTT. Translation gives CSVEEGRSTEAFF. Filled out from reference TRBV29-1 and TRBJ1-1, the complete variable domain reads SAVISQKPSRDICQRGTSLTIQCQVDSQVTMMFWYRQQPGQSLTLIATANQGSEATYESGFVIDKFPISRPNLTFSTLTVSNMSPEDSSIYLCSVEEGRSTEAFFGQGTRLTVV.